The 9 T cell receptor beta chains below all came from one sample that was sequenced in a study of T cells in Graves' hyperthyroidism and ophthalmopathy. RNA transcripts were the template for amplifying TCR beta CDR3 regions. RT-PCR in the first round (using the HTBI primer set) targeted the TCR CDR3. Via MiXCR, TCRdb re-called the multiplex PCR reads, giving one row per CDR3 protein. Of 200,000 to 300,000 distinct CDR3 sequences listed, about a sixth are singletons. The specimen was blood. The receptor set was obtained from a woman younger than 35 with Graves' ophthalmopathy.

There are many counts of this clonotype. This chain uses TRBV28 with TRBJ2-7; D may be TRBD2 (6 bases). Germline values: CDR1 MDHEN, CDR2 SYDVKM. The CDR3 contains 13 residues. CDR3 nucleotide sequence: TGTGCGACCAAATTGGGGGGTGGCTACGAGCAGTACTTC. Translated, it gives CATKLGGGYEQYF. The variable domain in full, with the rest retrieved from reference TRBV28 and TRBJ2-7, is DVKVTQSSRYLVKRTGEKVFLECVQDMDHENMFWYRQDPGLGLRLIYFSYDVKMKEKGDIPEGYSVSREKKERFSLILESASTNQTSMYLCATKLGGGYEQYFGPGTRLTVT.

The chain combines TRBV5-4 with TRBJ2-3; D is undetermined. Germline values: CDR1 SGHNT, CDR2 YYREEE (reference sequence). The germline V and J ends were trimmed by 4 bases and 3 bases, with 15 bases remaining between them. CDR3 length: 15 residues. The CDR3 reads CASSPRGSRTDTQYF. CDR3 sequence (DNA): TGTGCCAGCAGCCCCCGTGGCAGCAGGACAGATACGCAGTATTTT.

This clonotype was seen many times. The chain joins TRBV18 to TRBJ1-1; possibly TRBD1 for D (5 bases). CDR3 size: 13 residues. CDR1 and CDR2 from the germline V gene are KGHSH and LQKENI. Trimming took 0 bases from V and 10 from J, leaving 12 bases between them. The CDR3 sequence is CASSPPGPSAAFF. CDR3 sequence (DNA): TGTGCCAGCTCACCACCGGGGCCGAGTGCAGCTTTCTTT.

This clonotype was seen ten or more times. The CDR3 bases are TGTGCCACCAGTGATTTGGACAGGGCTTACAATGAGCAGTTCTTC. Encoded protein: CATSDLDRAYNEQFF. The chain joins TRBV24-1 to TRBJ2-1; 7 nucleotides agree with TRBD1. V trimming: 0 bases; J trimming: 4 bases; junction bases outside the gene matches: 2. Germline V CDR1 and CDR2: KGHDR, SFDVKD. The CDR3 runs to 15 residues.

The rearrangement joins TRBV7-8 to TRBJ2-1, with TRBD2 matching over 13 bases. Trimming took 5 bases from V and 8 from J; bases not matched to a gene: 9. The CDR3 loop spans 16 amino acids. Germline CDR1 reads SGHVS; CDR2 reads FQNEAQ. The CDR3 DNA is TGTGCCAGCAGCGGAAGGGGGGGACTAGCGGGATATGAGCAGTTCTTC. It is translated as CASSGRGGLAGYEQFF.

For this clonotype: At one end the junction does not follow the germline gene, possibly because of a read error. The chain recombines TRBV7-2 with TRBJ2-5; 10 nucleotides match TRBD2. Germline CDR1 is SGHTA and CDR2 is FQGNSA. The CDR3 covers 17 residues. The CDR3 DNA reads TGTGCCAGCAGCTTAGGTGGTAGCGGGGGGATACAAGATACCCAGTACTTC. It codes for CASSLGGSGGIQDTQYF.

This clonotype was seen many times. The J gene is TRBJ2-3, the V gene TRBV28, with D perhaps TRBD1 (6 bases). The germline gives CDR1 MDHEN, CDR2 SYDVKM. The CDR3 extends over 15 amino acids. Trimming stripped 5 bases from V and 1 base from J, with 13 bases between. The CDR3 sequence is CASSETGTGTDTQYF. CDR3 sequence (DNA): TGTGCCAGCAGTGAGACAGGCACGGGCACAGATACGCAGTATTTT.

This clonotype has at least ten counts. The gene calls are TRBV20-1 and TRBJ1-1, with 9 bases lining up with TRBD1. The ends lost 4 bases at V and 1 base at J; junction bases unmatched: 4. Germline CDR1 DFQATT, CDR2 SNEGSKA (reference sequence). The CDR3 is 14 amino acids. In DNA form, the CDR3 reads TGCAGTGCTAACGGGGACAGGGCGAACACTGAAGCTTTCTTT. Translation gives CSANGDRANTEAFF.

The chain uses TRBV6-1 and TRBJ1-2; 7 bases fit TRBD1. The V gene's germline CDR1 is MNHNS and CDR2 SASEGT. This CDR3 region has 14 residues. The V and J ends lost 4 bases and 5 bases, in that order; junction bases with no gene match: 7. The CDR3 DNA reads TGTGCCAGCAGTGCGGGGGGGACAGTTTATGGCTACACCTTC. Protein sequence: CASSAGGTVYGYTF.